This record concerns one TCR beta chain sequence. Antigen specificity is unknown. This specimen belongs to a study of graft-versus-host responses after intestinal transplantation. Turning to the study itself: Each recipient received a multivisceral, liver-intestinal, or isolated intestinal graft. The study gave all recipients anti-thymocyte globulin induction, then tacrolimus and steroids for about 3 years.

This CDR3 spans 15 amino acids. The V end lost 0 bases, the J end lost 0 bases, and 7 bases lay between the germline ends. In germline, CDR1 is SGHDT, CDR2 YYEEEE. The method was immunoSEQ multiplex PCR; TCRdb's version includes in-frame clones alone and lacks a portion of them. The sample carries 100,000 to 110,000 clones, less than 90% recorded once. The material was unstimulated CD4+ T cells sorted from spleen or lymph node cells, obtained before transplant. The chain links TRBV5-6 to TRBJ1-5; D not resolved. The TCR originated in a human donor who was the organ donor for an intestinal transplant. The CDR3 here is CASSLGQYSNQPQHF. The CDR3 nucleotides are TGTGCCAGCAGCTTGGGGCAGTATAGCAATCAGCCCCAGCATTTT.